This entry concerns a single TCR beta chain. This entry is derived from a study of CD8 T cells in Susac syndrome. Reverse transcription of roughly 0.5 to 1 ug RNA used random hexamers. A single record per CDR3 protein comes from TCRdb applying MiXCR to the immunoSEQ multiplex PCR reads. This sample has under 200,000 distinct CDR3 sequences, with roughly 90% found just once. Sequencing of TCR beta covered CD8+ and CD4+ T cells obtained from blood. Isolation of CD8+ and CD4+ T cells was performed negatively, whereas enrichment of TEMRA cells was done by FACS. The clonotype originates from a human donor with Susac syndrome. Sequenced material: CD4+ T cells from PBMCs.

The CDR3: CASSLARAGEQYF. CDR3 bases: TGTGCCAGCAGCTTAGCCAGGGCTGGCGAGCAGTACTTC. This rearrangement joins TRBV7-6 to TRBJ2-7, with D perhaps matching TRBD1 (5 bases). The V end lost 0 bases, the J end lost 6 bases, and 9 bases lay between the germline ends. The CDR3 covers 13 residues. CDR1 and CDR2 (germline): SGHVS, FNYEAQ. Drawing the rest from reference TRBV7-6 and TRBJ2-7, the complete variable domain is GAGVSQSPRYKVTKRGQDVALRCDPISGHVSLYWYRQALGQGPEFLTYFNYEAQQDKSGLPNDRFSAERPEGSISTLTIQRTEQRDSAMYRCASSLARAGEQYFGPGTRLTVT.